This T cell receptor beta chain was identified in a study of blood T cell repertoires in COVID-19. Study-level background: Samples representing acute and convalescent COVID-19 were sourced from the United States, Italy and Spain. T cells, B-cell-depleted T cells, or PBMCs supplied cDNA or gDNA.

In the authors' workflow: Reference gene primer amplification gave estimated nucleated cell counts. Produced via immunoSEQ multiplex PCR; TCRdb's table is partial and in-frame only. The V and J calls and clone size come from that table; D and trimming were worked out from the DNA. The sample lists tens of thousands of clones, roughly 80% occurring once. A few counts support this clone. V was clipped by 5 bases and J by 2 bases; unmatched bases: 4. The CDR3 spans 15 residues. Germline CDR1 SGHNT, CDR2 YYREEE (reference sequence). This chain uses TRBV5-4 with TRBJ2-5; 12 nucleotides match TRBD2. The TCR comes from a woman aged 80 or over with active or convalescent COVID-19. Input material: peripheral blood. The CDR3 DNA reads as TGTGCCAGCAGTTTTACTAGCGGGGGGCAAGAGACCCAGTACTTC. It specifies CASSFTSGGQETQYF.